This T cell receptor beta chain was profiled in a study of OX40 agonist ivuxolimab in advanced cancers. Overall study context: Patients were 82.7% male with ages roughly 23 to 79, mean about 54. Whole-study results and caveats: Researchers report that CD8+ T cells had, on average, more expanded clones than CD4+.

About this clone itself: Its antigen is undetermined.

This CDR3 comprises 16 residues. Germline V gives CDR1 SGHVS, CDR2 FQNEAQ. The ends lost 2 bases at V and 3 bases at J; junction bases unmatched: 7. The table came from immunoSEQ multiplex PCR; TCRdb's copy has only in-frame clones and leaves some out. The sample contains under 80,000 clones, roughly 90% of which appear only once. The clonotype comes from an adult with an advanced solid tumor such as melanoma, head and neck, liver or kidney cancer. V gene TRBV7-8 combines with J gene TRBJ2-3; TRBD1 aligns across 8 bases. The sequencing here drew on CD4+ or CD8+ T cells sorted from blood, taken in a trial of the OX40 agonist ivuxolimab. CDR3 sequence reads: CASSLLQGAGTDTQYF. The CDR3 bases are TGTGCCAGCAGCTTACTTCAGGGGGCTGGGACAGATACGCAGTATTTT.